These T cell receptor beta chains were read from a single sample in a study of blood T cell repertoires in COVID-19. Sequencing used immunoSEQ multiplex PCR; TCRdb keeps in-frame clones, though not all of them. In the table there are under 200,000 clones, 80% of which are singletons. The sample consisted of peripheral blood. The origin of the receptors is a man between 65 and 85 years old with active or convalescent COVID-19. Each CDR3 is given with its conserved first and last residue. The D gene is left open where the match is weak. Size values are once, few and many counts, or a class for expanded clones, and some rows have none.

v_gene: TRBV5-6; abundance: -; d_gene: -; j_gene: TRBJ1-2; CDR3nt: TGTGCCAGCAGCGACTGGACAGCGGACGCCTATGGCTACACCTTC; CDR3aa: CASSDWTADAYGYTF
v_gene: TRBV30; abundance: -; d_gene: -; j_gene: TRBJ1-1; CDR3nt: TGTGCCTGGAAAAGGGGGGGTAGGATGAACACTGAAGCTTTCTTT; CDR3aa: CAWKRGGRMNTEAFF
v_gene: TRBV18; abundance: few; d_gene: -; j_gene: TRBJ2-2; CDR3nt: TGTGCCAGCTCACTAGAGAACACCGGGGAGCTGTTTTTT; CDR3aa: CASSLENTGELFF
v_gene: TRBV7-8; abundance: once; d_gene: TRBD2; j_gene: TRBJ2-2; CDR3nt: TGTGCCAGCACCCAAACAGCGGGAGGGCTTCGCACCGGGGAGCTGTTTTTT; CDR3aa: CASTQTAGGLRTGELFF
v_gene: TRBV6-5; abundance: few; d_gene: -; j_gene: TRBJ1-4; CDR3nt: TGTGCCAGCAGTTACTCGAGCGGGCAGTCTAATGAAAAACTGTTTTTT; CDR3aa: CASSYSSGQSNEKLFF
v_gene: TRBV5-1; abundance: -; d_gene: -; j_gene: TRBJ1-4; CDR3nt: TGCGCCAGCAGCTCGGGGGGAAAACTGTTTTTT; CDR3aa: CASSSGGKLFF
v_gene: TRBV5-4; abundance: -; d_gene: -; j_gene: TRBJ2-1; CDR3nt: TGTGCCAGCAGCTCTTTGAGAGGAGTAGGAAACAATGAGCAGTTCTTC; CDR3aa: CASSSLRGVGNNEQFF
v_gene: TRBV5-6; abundance: -; d_gene: TRBD1; j_gene: TRBJ1-2; CDR3nt: TGTGCCAGCAGCTTGGGGGACAGGGTACTCTATGGCTACACCTTC; CDR3aa: CASSLGDRVLYGYTF
v_gene: TRBV24-1; abundance: -; d_gene: -; j_gene: TRBJ1-2; CDR3nt: TGTGCCACCAGTGATAAACAGGACTATGGCTACACCTTC; CDR3aa: CATSDKQDYGYTF
v_gene: TRBV20-1; abundance: -; d_gene: -; j_gene: TRBJ1-2; CDR3nt: TGCAGTGCCCGGGACATCTATGGCTACACCTTC; CDR3aa: CSARDIYGYTF
v_gene: TRBV5-4; abundance: -; d_gene: TRBD1; j_gene: TRBJ1-1; CDR3nt: TGTGCCAGCAGCTCGCAGGACAGGGCCGACACTGAAGCTTTCTTT; CDR3aa: CASSSQDRADTEAFF
v_gene: TRBV18; abundance: -; d_gene: TRBD1; j_gene: TRBJ2-1; CDR3nt: TGTGCCAGCTCACCGCCGTCAGGGGGCTCCTACAATGAGCAGTTCTTC; CDR3aa: CASSPPSGGSYNEQFF
v_gene: TRBV30; abundance: -; d_gene: -; j_gene: TRBJ1-3; CDR3nt: TGTGCCTGTTCGGAGGGGTTCTCTGGAAACACCATATATTTT; CDR3aa: CACSEGFSGNTIYF
v_gene: TRBV5-1; abundance: -; d_gene: -; j_gene: TRBJ1-2; CDR3nt: TGCGCCAGCACCCTTTGGGGCTCTACCCTTCCTTGGTATGGCTACACCTTC; CDR3aa: CASTLWGSTLPWYGYTF
v_gene: TRBV6-5; abundance: few; d_gene: TRBD1; j_gene: TRBJ1-5; CDR3nt: TGTGCCAGCAGTCGGGACAGGGCGGATCAGCCCCAGCATTTT; CDR3aa: CASSRDRADQPQHF
v_gene: TRBV25-1; abundance: few; d_gene: TRBD1; j_gene: TRBJ2-7; CDR3nt: TGTGCCAGCAGTTCTAGGACAGGGGGCCTTGAAGACTACGAGCAGTACTTC; CDR3aa: CASSSRTGGLEDYEQYF
v_gene: TRBV7-2; abundance: -; d_gene: TRBD2; j_gene: TRBJ2-3; CDR3nt: TGTGCCAGCAGCTCCTTTAGCGGGTCGGCAGATACGCAGTATTTT; CDR3aa: CASSSFSGSADTQYF
v_gene: TRBV21-1; abundance: -; d_gene: -; j_gene: TRBJ1-1; CDR3nt: TGTGCCAGCAGCAATGTAAGGGGGCCGGGTACTGAAGCTTTCTTT; CDR3aa: CASSNVRGPGTEAFF
v_gene: TRBV27; abundance: -; d_gene: -; j_gene: TRBJ1-2; CDR3nt: TGTGCCAGCAGTTTATCTGTAAACTATGGCTACACCTTC; CDR3aa: CASSLSVNYGYTF
v_gene: TRBV30; abundance: -; d_gene: TRBD1; j_gene: TRBJ1-2; CDR3nt: TGTGCCTGGAGGGACAGGGAACCGCTCTATGGCTACACCTTC; CDR3aa: CAWRDREPLYGYTF
v_gene: TRBV6-5; abundance: once; d_gene: -; j_gene: TRBJ1-5; CDR3nt: TGTGCCAGCAGAGACCGACAGTGGGGACAGCCCCAGCATTTT; CDR3aa: CASRDRQWGQPQHF
v_gene: TRBV5-1; abundance: -; d_gene: -; j_gene: TRBJ2-2; CDR3nt: TGCGCCAGCACCCCTCCGGGTTTCGAAACCGGGGAGCTGTTTTTT; CDR3aa: CASTPPGFETGELFF
v_gene: TRBV4-1; abundance: -; d_gene: TRBD1; j_gene: TRBJ1-6; CDR3nt: TGCGCCAGCAGCCAAGCGGGACAGGGGGACTCACCCCTCCACTTT; CDR3aa: CASSQAGQGDSPLHF
v_gene: TRBV19; abundance: few; d_gene: TRBD1; j_gene: TRBJ1-2; CDR3nt: TGTGCCAGTAGTATAGACAGGGGGCTTGGCTACACCTTC; CDR3aa: CASSIDRGLGYTF
v_gene: TRBV5-1; abundance: -; d_gene: -; j_gene: TRBJ2-7; CDR3nt: TGCGCCACCAATACAGGGCCCCCCTCTCGCGAGCAGTACTTC; CDR3aa: CATNTGPPSREQYF
v_gene: TRBV9; abundance: -; d_gene: TRBD1; j_gene: TRBJ2-1; CDR3nt: TGTGCCAGCAGCGGGGCCTCCGGGACAGGGGGCTATGAGCAGTTCTTC; CDR3aa: CASSGASGTGGYEQFF
v_gene: TRBV14; abundance: -; d_gene: TRBD1; j_gene: TRBJ1-2; CDR3nt: TGTGCCAGCAGCCTGGACAGGGGCGATGGCTACACCTTC; CDR3aa: CASSLDRGDGYTF
v_gene: TRBV2; abundance: -; d_gene: TRBD1; j_gene: TRBJ1-6; CDR3nt: TGTGCCAGCAGTCTAAGCGACAGGGGCGATTCACCCCTCCACTTT; CDR3aa: CASSLSDRGDSPLHF
v_gene: TRBV12-3/TRBV12-4; abundance: -; d_gene: -; j_gene: TRBJ1-1; CDR3nt: TGTGCCAGCAGTTTGCTCGAGGGTGAAGCTTTCTTT; CDR3aa: CASSLLEGEAFF
v_gene: TRBV5-1; abundance: -; d_gene: TRBD2; j_gene: TRBJ2-3; CDR3nt: TGCGCCAGCAGCTTGGGACTAGCTGCCACAGATACGCAGTATTTT; CDR3aa: CASSLGLAATDTQYF
v_gene: TRBV7-2; abundance: -; d_gene: TRBD2; j_gene: TRBJ2-1; CDR3nt: TGTGCCAGCAGCTTGGGACTAGCGGGAGCGCGGGGGGTTGAGCAGTTCTTC; CDR3aa: CASSLGLAGARGVEQFF
v_gene: TRBV18; abundance: -; d_gene: TRBD2; j_gene: TRBJ2-5; CDR3nt: TGTGCCAGCTCACCAAGCCTAGCGGGGGGTCAAGAGACCCAGTACTTC; CDR3aa: CASSPSLAGGQETQYF
v_gene: TRBV7-7; abundance: -; d_gene: -; j_gene: TRBJ2-5; CDR3nt: TGTGCTAGCAGCTCGGAGGGACGGGGTCCTTTTCAAGAGACCCAGTACTTC; CDR3aa: CASSSEGRGPFQETQYF
v_gene: TRBV18; abundance: -; d_gene: TRBD1; j_gene: TRBJ1-1; CDR3nt: TGTGCCAGCTCACCAGTTGGGACAGGGGTAGGGGGTACTGAAGCTTTCTTT; CDR3aa: CASSPVGTGVGGTEAFF
v_gene: TRBV6-5; abundance: -; d_gene: -; j_gene: TRBJ2-3; CDR3nt: TGTGCCAGCAGGACAGTGACAGATACGCAGTATTTT; CDR3aa: CASRTVTDTQYF
v_gene: TRBV5-5; abundance: -; d_gene: -; j_gene: TRBJ2-5; CDR3nt: TGTGCCAGCAGCTTGGAAACCAAAGGGGGAATGGAGACCCAGTACTTC; CDR3aa: CASSLETKGGMETQYF
v_gene: TRBV6-6; abundance: -; d_gene: TRBD1; j_gene: TRBJ1-6; CDR3nt: TGTGCCAGCAGCCGAAGACAGGGGAGTTCCTATAATTCACCCCTCCACTTT; CDR3aa: CASSRRQGSSYNSPLHF
v_gene: TRBV19; abundance: -; d_gene: TRBD1; j_gene: TRBJ1-4; CDR3nt: TGTGCCAGTAGTCCCGGACAGGGCGAAGGAAAACTGTTTTTT; CDR3aa: CASSPGQGEGKLFF
v_gene: TRBV30; abundance: -; d_gene: TRBD2; j_gene: TRBJ2-1; CDR3nt: TGTGCCTGGAATGCGGGAGCGTCCTACAATGAGCAGTTCTTC; CDR3aa: CAWNAGASYNEQFF
v_gene: TRBV27; abundance: -; d_gene: TRBD1; j_gene: TRBJ2-6; CDR3nt: TGTGCCAGCAGTTTATACGGACAGGGATCTGGGGCCAACGTCCTGACTTTC; CDR3aa: CASSLYGQGSGANVLTF
v_gene: TRBV7-2; abundance: -; d_gene: -; j_gene: TRBJ2-7; CDR3nt: TGTGCCAGCAGCTTAGAGGGGACTCCCAGGGACTACGAGCAGTACTTC; CDR3aa: CASSLEGTPRDYEQYF
v_gene: TRBV27; abundance: -; d_gene: TRBD1; j_gene: TRBJ1-1; CDR3nt: TGTGCCAGCAGCCCTCGTCCGGGCAGGGGGCAGGTTGAAGCTTTCTTT; CDR3aa: CASSPRPGRGQVEAFF
v_gene: TRBV19; abundance: -; d_gene: TRBD1; j_gene: TRBJ1-2; CDR3nt: TGTGCCAGTAGTACCCGACAGGGAAACTATGGCTACACCTTC; CDR3aa: CASSTRQGNYGYTF
v_gene: TRBV5-1; abundance: -; d_gene: TRBD1; j_gene: TRBJ1-2; CDR3nt: TGCGCCAGCAGCCTGGACCCCGGGACAGGGGTTTATGGCTACACCTTC; CDR3aa: CASSLDPGTGVYGYTF
v_gene: TRBV7-8; abundance: -; d_gene: TRBD1; j_gene: TRBJ1-5; CDR3nt: TGTGCCAGCAGCGGGAGGACAGGGGTGGACTATAGCAATCAGCCCCAGCATTTT; CDR3aa: CASSGRTGVDYSNQPQHF
v_gene: TRBV5-6; abundance: -; d_gene: TRBD2; j_gene: TRBJ2-5; CDR3nt: TGTGCCAGCAGCATAAGCGGGGGGACCCAGTACTTC; CDR3aa: CASSISGGTQYF
v_gene: TRBV2; abundance: -; d_gene: -; j_gene: TRBJ2-6; CDR3nt: TGTGCCAGCAGGTTATCAGGGACTGGGGCCAACGTCCTGACTTTC; CDR3aa: CASRLSGTGANVLTF
v_gene: TRBV7-9; abundance: -; d_gene: -; j_gene: TRBJ2-7; CDR3nt: TGTGCCAGCAGCTTAAGCGCTACCTACGAGCAGTACTTC; CDR3aa: CASSLSATYEQYF
v_gene: TRBV7-2; abundance: -; d_gene: -; j_gene: TRBJ2-7; CDR3nt: TGTGCCAGCAGCTCGAGGGGGTCGCTCGGCGAGCAGTACTTC; CDR3aa: CASSSRGSLGEQYF